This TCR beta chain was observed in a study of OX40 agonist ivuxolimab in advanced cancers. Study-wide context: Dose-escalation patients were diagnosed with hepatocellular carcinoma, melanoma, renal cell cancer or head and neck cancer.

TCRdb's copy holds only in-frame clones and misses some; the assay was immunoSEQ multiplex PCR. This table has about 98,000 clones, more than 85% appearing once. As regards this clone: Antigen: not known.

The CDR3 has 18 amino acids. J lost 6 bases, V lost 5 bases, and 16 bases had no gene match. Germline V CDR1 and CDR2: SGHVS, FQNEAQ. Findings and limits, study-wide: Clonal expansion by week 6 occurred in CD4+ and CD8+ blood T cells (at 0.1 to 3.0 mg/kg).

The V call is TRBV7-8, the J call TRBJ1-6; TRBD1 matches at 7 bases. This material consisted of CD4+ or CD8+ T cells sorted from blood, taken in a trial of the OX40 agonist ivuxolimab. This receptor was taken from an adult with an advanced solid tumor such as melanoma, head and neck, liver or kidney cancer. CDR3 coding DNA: TGTGCCAGCAGCCCTAGAGTGATGGACAGGAGCTCTAATTCACCCCTCCACTTT. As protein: CASSPRVMDRSSNSPLHF.